This TCR beta chain stems from a study of T cells in localized non-small cell lung cancer. In its sample, this clone was seen a few times. The CDR3 runs 14 residues. V lost 1 base to trimming and J lost 7 bases, with 14 bases between them. Germline V gene lookup returns CDR1 LGHNA and CDR2 YNFKEQ. Clones were read by immunoSEQ multiplex PCR, and TCRdb kept only the in-frame ones, dropping some. Seen here are under 70,000 clones, approximately 90% observed once, and the top ten hold less than 6%. Here the sequenced sample was peripheral blood, taken before any cancer treatment. The chain has TRBV4-2 and TRBJ2-7; no clear D gene. This receptor was obtained from a woman aged 40 to 75 with stage I lung adenocarcinoma. The CDR3 reads CASSQGTGRWEQYF. In nucleotides, the CDR3 is TGTGCCAGCAGCCAAGGGACCGGGCGTTGGGAGCAGTACTTC.